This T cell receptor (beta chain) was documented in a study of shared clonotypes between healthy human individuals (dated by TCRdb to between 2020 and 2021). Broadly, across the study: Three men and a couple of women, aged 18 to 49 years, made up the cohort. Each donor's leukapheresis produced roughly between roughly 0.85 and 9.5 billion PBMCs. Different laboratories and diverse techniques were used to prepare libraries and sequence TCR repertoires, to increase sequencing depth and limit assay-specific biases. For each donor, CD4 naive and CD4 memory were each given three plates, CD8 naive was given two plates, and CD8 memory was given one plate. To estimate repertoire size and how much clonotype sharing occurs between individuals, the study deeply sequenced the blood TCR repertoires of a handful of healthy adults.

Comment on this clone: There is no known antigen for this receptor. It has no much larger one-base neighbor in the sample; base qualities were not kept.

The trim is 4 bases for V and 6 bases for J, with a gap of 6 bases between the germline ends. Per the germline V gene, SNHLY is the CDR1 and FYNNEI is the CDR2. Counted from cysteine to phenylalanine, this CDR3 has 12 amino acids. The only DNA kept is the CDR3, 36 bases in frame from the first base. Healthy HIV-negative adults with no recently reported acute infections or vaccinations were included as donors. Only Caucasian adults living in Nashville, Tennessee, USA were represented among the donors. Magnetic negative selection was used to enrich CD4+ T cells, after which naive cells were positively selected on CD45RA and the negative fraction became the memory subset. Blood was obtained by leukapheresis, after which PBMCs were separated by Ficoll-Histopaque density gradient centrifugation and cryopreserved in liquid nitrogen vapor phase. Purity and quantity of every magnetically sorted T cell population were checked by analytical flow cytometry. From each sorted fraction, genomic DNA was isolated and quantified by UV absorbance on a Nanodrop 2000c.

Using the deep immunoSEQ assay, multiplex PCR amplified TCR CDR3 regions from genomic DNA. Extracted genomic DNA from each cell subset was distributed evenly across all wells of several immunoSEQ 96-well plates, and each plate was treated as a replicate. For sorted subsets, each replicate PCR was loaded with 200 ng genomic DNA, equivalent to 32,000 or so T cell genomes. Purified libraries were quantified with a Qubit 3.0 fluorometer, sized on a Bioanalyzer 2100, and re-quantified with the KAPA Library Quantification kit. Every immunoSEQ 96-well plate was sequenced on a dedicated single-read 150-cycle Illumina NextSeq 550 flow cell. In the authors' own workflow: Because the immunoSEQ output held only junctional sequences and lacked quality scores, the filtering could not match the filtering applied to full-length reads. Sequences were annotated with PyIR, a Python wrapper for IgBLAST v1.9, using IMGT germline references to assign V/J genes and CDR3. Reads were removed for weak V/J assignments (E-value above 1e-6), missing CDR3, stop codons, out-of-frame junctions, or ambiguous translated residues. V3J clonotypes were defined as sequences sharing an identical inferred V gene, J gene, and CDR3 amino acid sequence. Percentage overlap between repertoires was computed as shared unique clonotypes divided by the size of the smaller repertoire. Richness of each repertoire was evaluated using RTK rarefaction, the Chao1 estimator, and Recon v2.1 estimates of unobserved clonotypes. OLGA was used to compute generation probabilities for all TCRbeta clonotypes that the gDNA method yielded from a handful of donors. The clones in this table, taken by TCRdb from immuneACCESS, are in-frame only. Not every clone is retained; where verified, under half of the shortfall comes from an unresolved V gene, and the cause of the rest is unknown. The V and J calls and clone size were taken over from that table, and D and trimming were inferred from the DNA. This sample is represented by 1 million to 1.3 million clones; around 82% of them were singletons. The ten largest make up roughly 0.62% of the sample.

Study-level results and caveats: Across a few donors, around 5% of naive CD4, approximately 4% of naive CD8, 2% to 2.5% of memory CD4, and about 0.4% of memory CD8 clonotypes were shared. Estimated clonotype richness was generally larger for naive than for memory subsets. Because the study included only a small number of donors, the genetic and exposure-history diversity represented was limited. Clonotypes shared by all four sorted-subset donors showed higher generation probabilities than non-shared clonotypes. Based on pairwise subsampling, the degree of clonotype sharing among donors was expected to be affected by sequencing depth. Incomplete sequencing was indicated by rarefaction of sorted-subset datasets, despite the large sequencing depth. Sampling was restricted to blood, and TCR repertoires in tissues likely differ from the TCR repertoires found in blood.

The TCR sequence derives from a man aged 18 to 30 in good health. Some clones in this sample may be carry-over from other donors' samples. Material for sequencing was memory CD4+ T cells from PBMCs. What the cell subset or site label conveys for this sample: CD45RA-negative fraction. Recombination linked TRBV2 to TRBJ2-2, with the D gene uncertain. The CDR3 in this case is CASSATAGELFF. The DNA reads TGTGCCAGCAGTGCCACGGCCGGGGAGCTGTTTTTT.